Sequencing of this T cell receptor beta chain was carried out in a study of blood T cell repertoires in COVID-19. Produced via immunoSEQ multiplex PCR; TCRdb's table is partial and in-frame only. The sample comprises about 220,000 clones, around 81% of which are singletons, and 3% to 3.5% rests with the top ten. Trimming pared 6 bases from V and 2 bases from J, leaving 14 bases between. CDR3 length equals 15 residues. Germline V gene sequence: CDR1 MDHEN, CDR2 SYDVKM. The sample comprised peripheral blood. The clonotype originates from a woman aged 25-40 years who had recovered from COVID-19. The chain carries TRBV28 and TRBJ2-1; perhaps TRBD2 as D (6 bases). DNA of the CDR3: TGTGCCAGCAGGATAAGCGGGCGGACCTACAATGAGCAGTTCTTC. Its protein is CASRISGRTYNEQFF.